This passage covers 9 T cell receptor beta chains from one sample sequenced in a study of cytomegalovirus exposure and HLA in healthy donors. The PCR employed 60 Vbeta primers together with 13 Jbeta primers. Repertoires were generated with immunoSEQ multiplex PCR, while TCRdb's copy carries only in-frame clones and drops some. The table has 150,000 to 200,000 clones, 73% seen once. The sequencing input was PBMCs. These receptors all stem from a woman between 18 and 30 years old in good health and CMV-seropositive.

The CDR3 DNA sequence: TGTGCCAGCAGCCCCCCGCTAGCGGAGTACGAGCAGTACTTC. Its translation is CASSPPLAEYEQYF. The rearrangement links TRBV7-9 to TRBJ2-5, with 7 positions matching TRBD2. The J call may be mistaken, given a closer DNA end match to TRBJ2-7. CDR3 length equals 14 residues. Germline CDR1 SEHNR, CDR2 FQNEAQ (reference sequence).

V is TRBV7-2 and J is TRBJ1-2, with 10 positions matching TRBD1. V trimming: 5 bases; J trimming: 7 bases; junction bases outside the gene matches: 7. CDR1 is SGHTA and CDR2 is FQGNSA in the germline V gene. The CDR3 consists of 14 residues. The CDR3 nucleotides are TGTGCCAGCAGCACGCGACAGGGGGCGATTGGCTACACCTTC. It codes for CASSTRQGAIGYTF.

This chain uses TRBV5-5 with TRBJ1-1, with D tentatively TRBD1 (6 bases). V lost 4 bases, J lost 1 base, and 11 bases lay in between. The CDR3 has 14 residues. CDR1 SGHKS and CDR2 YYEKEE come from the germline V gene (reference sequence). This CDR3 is CASSPTGSNTEAFF. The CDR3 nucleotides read TGTGCCAGCAGCCCAACAGGGTCGAACACTGAAGCTTTCTTT.

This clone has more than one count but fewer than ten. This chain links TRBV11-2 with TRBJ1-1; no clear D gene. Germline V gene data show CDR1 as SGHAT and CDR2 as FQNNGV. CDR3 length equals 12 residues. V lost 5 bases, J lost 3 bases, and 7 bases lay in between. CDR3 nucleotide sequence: TGTGCCAGCAGCACTGTTTACACTGAAGCTTTCTTT. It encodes CASSTVYTEAFF.

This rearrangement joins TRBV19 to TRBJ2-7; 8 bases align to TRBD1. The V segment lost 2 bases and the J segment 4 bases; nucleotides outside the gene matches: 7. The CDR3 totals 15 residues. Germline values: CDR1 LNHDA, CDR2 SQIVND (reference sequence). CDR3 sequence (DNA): TGTGCCAGTAGTATAACAGGGGGTTATGAGTACGAGCAGTACTTC. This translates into CASSITGGYEYEQYF.

In DNA form, the CDR3 reads TGTGCCAGCAGCTTCGGACAGGGGGGGACGTCTGGAAACACCATATATTTT. Protein sequence: CASSFGQGGTSGNTIYF. This sequence joins TRBV9 and TRBJ1-3; 10 nucleotides agree with TRBD1. V dropped 4 bases and J dropped 1; count of bases not matched to a gene: 8. This CDR3 has 17 amino acids. Germline V gene data show CDR1 as SGDLS and CDR2 as YYNGEE.

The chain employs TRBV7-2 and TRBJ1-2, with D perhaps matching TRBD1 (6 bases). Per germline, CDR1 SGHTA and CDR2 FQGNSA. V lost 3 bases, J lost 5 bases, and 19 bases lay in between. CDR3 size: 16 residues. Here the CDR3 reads CASSLRQVAHRYGYTF. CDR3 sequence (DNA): TGTGCCAGCAGCTTGCGACAGGTAGCACATCGGTATGGCTACACCTTC. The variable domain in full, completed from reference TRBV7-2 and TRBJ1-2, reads GAGVSQSPSNKVTEKGKDVELRCDPISGHTALYWYRQSLGQGLEFLIYFQGNSAPDKSGLPSDRFSAERTGGSVSTLTIQRTQQEDSAVYLCASSLRQVAHRYGYTFGSGTRLTVV.

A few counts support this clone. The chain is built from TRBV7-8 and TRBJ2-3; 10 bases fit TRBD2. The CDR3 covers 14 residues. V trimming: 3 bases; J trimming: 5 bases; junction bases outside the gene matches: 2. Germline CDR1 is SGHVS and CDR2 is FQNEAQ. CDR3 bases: TGTGCCAGCAGCTTCCTAGCGGGGGTAGATACGCAGTATTTT. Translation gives CASSFLAGVDTQYF.

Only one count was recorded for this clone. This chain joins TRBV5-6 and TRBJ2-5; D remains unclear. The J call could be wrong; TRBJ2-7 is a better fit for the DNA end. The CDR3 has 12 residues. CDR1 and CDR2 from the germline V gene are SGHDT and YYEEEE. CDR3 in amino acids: CASSLGAHEQYF. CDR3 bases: TGTGCCAGCAGCTTGGGGGCCCACGAGCAGTACTTC.